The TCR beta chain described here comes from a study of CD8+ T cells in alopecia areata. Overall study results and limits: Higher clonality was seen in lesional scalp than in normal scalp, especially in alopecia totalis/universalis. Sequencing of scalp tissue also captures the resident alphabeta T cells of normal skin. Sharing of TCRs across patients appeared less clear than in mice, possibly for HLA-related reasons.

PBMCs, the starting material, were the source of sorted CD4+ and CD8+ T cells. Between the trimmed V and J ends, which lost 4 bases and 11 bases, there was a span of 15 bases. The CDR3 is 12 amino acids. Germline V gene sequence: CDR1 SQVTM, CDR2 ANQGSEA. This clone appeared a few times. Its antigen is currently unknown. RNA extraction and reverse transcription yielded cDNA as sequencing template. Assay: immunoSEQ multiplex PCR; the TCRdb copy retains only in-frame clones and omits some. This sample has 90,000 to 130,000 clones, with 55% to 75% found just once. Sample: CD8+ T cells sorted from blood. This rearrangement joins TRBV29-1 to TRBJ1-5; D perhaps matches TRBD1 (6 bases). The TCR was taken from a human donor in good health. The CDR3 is CSVAGVGGTQHF. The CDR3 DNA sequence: TGCAGCGTTGCAGGGGTTGGCGGGACCCAGCATTTT.